This TCR beta chain was sequenced for a study of blood T cell repertoires in COVID-19. Study information: The United States, Italy and Spain were the sources of the acute and convalescent COVID-19 samples. T cells, B-cell-depleted T cells, or PBMCs supplied cDNA or gDNA.

The germline V gene encodes CDR1 LNHDA and CDR2 SQIVND (reference sequence). This CDR3 comprises 18 residues. The ends lost 8 bases at V and 6 bases at J; junction bases unmatched: 16. As processed by the authors: Reference gene primer amplification gave estimated nucleated cell counts. Sequencing was performed with immunoSEQ multiplex PCR; in TCRdb, only in-frame clones are kept and a portion is missing. V, J and clone size are taken as reported in that table, and D and trimming were inferred from the DNA itself. Among 45,000 to 65,000 clones, 88% were seen once, and the ten largest hold 3% to 3.5%.

This sequence joins TRBV19 and TRBJ2-2; TRBD2 agrees at 12 bases. The sequencing input was peripheral blood. The receptor was isolated from a human donor in a cohort sampled during active COVID-19. In DNA, the CDR3 is TGTGCCAGTTCTCGGGCTAGCGGGGGGGCCGGAGTCCCCGGGGAGCTGTTTTTT. Translating it yields CASSRASGGAGVPGELFF.